This is a list of T cell receptor beta chains from one sample in a study of T cells in Graves' hyperthyroidism and ophthalmopathy. TCRdb used MiXCR to reprocess the multiplex PCR reads, holding one entry per CDR3 protein. The top ten hold 5.3% of the sample, which has roughly 420,000 distinct CDR3 sequences, roughly 13% seen once. What was sequenced was blood. The origin of the receptors is a woman between 18 and 29 years old with Graves' hyperthyroidism. The CDR3 runs from the conserved cysteine through the conserved F or W.

V	J	CDR3
TRBV20-1	TRBJ1-1	CSAREGMDTEAFF
TRBV10-3	TRBJ1-1	CAISEAGTYTEAFF
TRBV28	TRBJ2-4	CASSMGQGIAKNIQYF
TRBV9	TRBJ2-7	CASSAGEGQGDEQYF
TRBV3-2	TRBJ1-5	CASSPRSRQGNQPQHF
TRBV18	TRBJ2-1	CASSPQGRNNEQFF
TRBV24-1	TRBJ2-5	CATSGLHETQYF
TRBV18	TRBJ2-7	CASSPPGLGEQYF
TRBV12-3/TRBV12-4	TRBJ2-5	CASSAQLAGQETQYF
TRBV19	TRBJ2-5	CASSIGLAGNQETQYF
TRBV25-1	TRBJ2-3	CASSETGTADTQYF
TRBV15	TRBJ1-2	CATSRDGGAGLNYGYTF
TRBV14	TRBJ2-5	CASSPLAVLETQYF
TRBV20-1	TRBJ2-7	CSARDPLAGGFYYEQYF
TRBV3-1	TRBJ2-7	CASSLNTYEQYF
TRBV28	TRBJ2-1	CASSLMASSYNEQFF
TRBV4-1	TRBJ2-3	CASSHPAAEITDTQYF
TRBV3-1	TRBJ2-7	CASSHARGLVSYEQYF
TRBV18	TRBJ2-5	CASSPQEVETQYF
TRBV6-1	TRBJ2-1	CASRGRAGTSGNEQFF
TRBV6-1	TRBJ1-4	CASSPGGLYEKLFF
TRBV2	TRBJ2-4	CASSTGTVAKNIQYF
TRBV7-3	TRBJ2-1	CASSLTVANEQFF
TRBV6-1	TRBJ1-5	CASSALGRGLGQPQHF
TRBV28	TRBJ1-3	CASSFRQGTSGNTIYF
TRBV12-3/TRBV12-4	TRBJ1-1	CASTSVNTEAFF
TRBV6-1	TRBJ2-3	CASSFAGDTQYF
TRBV7-3	TRBJ2-3	CASSWTGGYTDTQYF
TRBV27	TRBJ1-5	CASSSSGARNQPQHF
TRBV7-8	TRBJ2-5	CASSFGRLYSGRLETQYF
TRBV7-9	TRBJ2-1	CASSWDREQFF
TRBV6-2/TRBV6-3	TRBJ2-3	CASSYSGEATDTQYF
TRBV14	TRBJ2-1	CASSQAGYTNEQFF
TRBV7-9	TRBJ2-7	CATGEREIEQYF
TRBV14	TRBJ2-2	CASSQVRGLSTGELFF
TRBV7-8	TRBJ1-1	CASSHYPSRRYTEAFF
TRBV20-1	TRBJ1-4	CSARVGATNEKLFF
TRBV11-2	TRBJ1-4	CASSLGARVNEKLFF
TRBV13	TRBJ2-3	CASSGRDFTDTQYF
TRBV19	TRBJ1-2	CASSVGRDGFYGYTF
TRBV28	TRBJ1-1	CASSSGPGGTEAFF
TRBV28	TRBJ2-3	CASSPGGGIGTDTQYF
TRBV14	TRBJ2-7	CASSLPGLAADEQYF
TRBV7-9	TRBJ1-4	CASSLVSGRSNEKLFF
TRBV7-8	TRBJ1-5	CASSLAATGGQPQHF
TRBV12-3/TRBV12-4	TRBJ1-1	CASSFTLRRGGQAFF
TRBV6-1	TRBJ2-1	CASSVEFPNEQFF
TRBV4-1	TRBJ2-3	CASSQVGLVTDTQYF
TRBV5-1	TRBJ2-1	CASSAGQGASNEQFF
TRBV7-8	TRBJ2-5	CASSHGQGSQETQYF
TRBV4-1	TRBJ2-1	CASSQDLPGYEQFF
TRBV29-1	TRBJ1-2	CGVGGGDYGYTF
TRBV2	TRBJ2-5	CASSEQQGRGQETQYF
TRBV20-1	TRBJ1-3	CSARSGDPGNTIYF
TRBV27	TRBJ2-5	CATSDPGLAGGETQYF
TRBV6-1	TRBJ1-6	CASYRDRYNSPLHF
TRBV5-1	TRBJ2-5	CASSLMGLAQQETQYF
TRBV6-1	TRBJ1-5	CASREKQGASQPQHF